This TCR beta chain was captured by sequencing in a study of blood T cell repertoires in COVID-19. Study-level information: The United States, Italy and Spain supplied acute and convalescent COVID-19 samples.

Those enrolled, adults aged about 18 to 89 years, came from 24 US areas. Grouping used clinical history reported by participants in a survey and questionnaire. Authors' processing steps: Researchers report that nucleated cell counts were estimated from reference gene primer amplification. Clones were read by immunoSEQ multiplex PCR, and TCRdb kept only the in-frame ones, dropping some. V, J and clone size are those of that table, while D and trimming were read from the DNA. The sample contains 250,000 or so clones, over 80% of which appear only once. The J segment lost 3 bases and the V segment lost 7 bases, leaving 9 bases of the junction unmatched. CDR1 is LNHDA and CDR2 is SQIVND in the germline V gene (reference sequence). CDR3 length: 15 residues. This clone was seen at least ten times.

The sample taken for sequencing was PBMCs or T cells enriched from blood (not recorded which). This chain connects TRBV19 to TRBJ1-2, with 9 positions matching TRBD1. The sequence came from a middle-aged woman who had been exposed to COVID-19. The CDR3 region has the DNA TGTGCCAGTAATAAGAGACAGGGGGGAGACTATGGCTACACCTTC. This encodes CASNKRQGGDYGYTF.